This T cell receptor (beta chain) is drawn from a study of T cells after yellow fever vaccination. Worth noting for this clonotype: Its antigen is currently unknown.

Generation of TCR cDNA used 5'RACE template switching (which added a universal primer site and UMIs). A single record per CDR3 protein comes from TCRdb applying MiXCR to the 5' RACE reads. The sample carries a few hundred thousand distinct CDR3 sequences, roughly 12% recorded once. The V end was cut by 2 bases, the J end by 7 bases, with 8 bases between. CDR3 length equals 12 residues. General study results and limits: Subsequent to the booster, the majority of primary-vaccination clones reappeared (around 96% CD4, 70% to 90% CD8).

V gene TRBV12-3 or TRBV12-4 combines with J gene TRBJ2-5; possible D gene TRBD1, 6 bases. The specimen was PBMCs, collected on the day of the first yellow fever vaccination. This clonotype was sampled from a man aged 18 to 30 who received the YFV17D yellow fever vaccine. In nucleotides, the CDR3 is TGTGCCAGCAGTTTATTCAGGGGGACCCAGTACTTC. It codes for CASSLFRGTQYF.